Sequencing of this TCR beta chain was carried out in a study of blood T cells in healthy people across ages. V was cut by 6 bases and J by 4 bases, with 16 bases left in between. This CDR3 is built from 15 residues. CDR1 and CDR2 (germline): MDHEN, SYDVKM. Through a sample-barcoded 5' primer and a J-beta primer mix, a second PCR was run for roughly 6 to 12 cycles. One entry per CDR3 protein results from TCRdb running MiXCR on the 5' RACE reads. The sample consists of about 930,000 distinct CDR3 sequences, about 28% of them appearing once. Notes on the study in general: TCR beta diversity per million T cells fell roughly linearly with age.

This clonotype was observed a handful of times. The antigen is unknown. Another study also made use of these data, one on T cells of mothers and their children.

The sample consisted of blood. The receptor comes from a woman aged 40 to 49 in good health. V usage is TRBV28 and J usage is TRBJ1-5; D remains unclear. The chain's CDR3 is CASSPSRTPNQPQHF. In DNA form, the CDR3 reads TGTGCCAGCAGCCCGTCGAGGACGCCGAATCAGCCCCAGCATTTT.